This T cell receptor (beta chain) was sequenced during a study of blood T cell repertoires in COVID-19 (dated by TCRdb to 2020 to 2021). Looking at the study overall: The collaborator samples originated in the United States, Italy and Spain and spanned the acute and convalescent phases of COVID-19. Where available, HLA class I and class II types were obtained from metadata supplied by the sample provider rather than from assay-based typing. A de-identified subject ID, COVID-19 status, age in years and sex were almost always included in the sample metadata. The dataset comprised deeply sampled blood TCRbeta repertoires from subjects exposed to, actively infected with, or recovered from COVID-19. The repertoires were released in a freely available public database intended as a resource for research on the immune response to SARS-CoV-2. Samples came from the ongoing ImmuneRACE study (first 160 participants) plus 1,254 subjects from 6 global collaborators. The material from the prospective study consisted of cDNA or gDNA derived from T cells, B-cell-depleted T cells, or PBMCs. Points the paper makes about the study in general: The amount of clinical and demographic metadata varied by source and participant and was provided uncurated.

The collaborating institutions used their own protocols to collect whole blood in K2EDTA tubes. Collaborator samples were shipped for TCRbeta analysis as frozen whole blood, isolated PBMCs, or DNA extracted from either sample type. TCRbeta CDR3 regions were amplified from genomic DNA by means of the immunoSEQ Assay, a bias-controlled multiplex PCR. As for the authors' bioinformatics: The number of nucleated cells in each sample was estimated by amplification of reference gene primers within the assay. To quantify the absolute abundance of each unique TCRbeta CDR3 rearrangement, sequence reads were collapsed and filtered. For each sample, productive Simpson clonality was calculated as the square root of Simpson's diversity index across productive rearrangements. TCRdb provides this immuneACCESS table in a form limited to in-frame rearrangements. Some clones are lacking; in checked studies, under half of them reflect an unresolved V gene, and why the rest are absent is not known. V and J calls and clone size come straight from that table; D and trimming were deduced from the DNA. Within this sample are roughly 80,000 clones, with around nine tenths of them counted one time only. The ten largest clones represent roughly 5% of the sample.

V drops 5 bases and J drops 2 bases, leaving 21 bases in between. The CDR3 runs 17 residues from the cysteine to the phenylalanine. Only the CDR3 part of the read is kept: 51 bases, read in frame from the first base. CDR1 and CDR2 were assigned from the germline V gene (reference sequence) as SEHNR and FQNEAQ. This clone was seen a handful of times. There is no known antigen for this receptor. The record has no base qualities; no much larger clone is one base away. This clonotype was sampled from a man in his fifties with active COVID-19. Sequencing was carried out using peripheral blood. The rearrangement combines TRBV7-9 with TRBJ2-5; a tentative D call is TRBD2 (6 bases match). The CDR3 protein sequence reads: CASSTREAGWLQETQYF. The DNA sequence is as follows: TGTGCCAGCAGCACCAGGGAGGCAGGCTGGCTTCAAGAGACCCAGTACTTC.